This T cell receptor (beta chain) appears in the sequencing data of a study of cytomegalovirus exposure and HLA in healthy donors. Profiled with immunoSEQ multiplex PCR; TCRdb holds only in-frame clones, not every one. This repertoire shows about 120,000 clones, 70% to 90% found once; its top ten account for approximately 2.1%. The germline CDR1 and CDR2 sequences are MDHEN and SYDVKM. The ends lost 3 bases at V and 6 bases at J; junction bases unmatched: 11. This CDR3 is 16 amino acids long. The study's findings and limits: A few chains linked to CMV were shown in vitro to be specific for CMV antigens. The study labeled about 160 TCR beta chains cytomegalovirus-associated.

Notes on this clone: What it recognizes is unknown.

Sequencing was done on a sample of PBMCs. The V and J genes are TRBV28 and TRBJ1-2; 9 nucleotides match TRBD1. The TCR comes from a woman in her late teens or twenties in good health and CMV-seronegative. CDR3 in DNA: TGTGCCAGCAGTTTCCCACAGGGGGCTAAACGCGATGGCTACACCTTC. Translating gives CASSFPQGAKRDGYTF.